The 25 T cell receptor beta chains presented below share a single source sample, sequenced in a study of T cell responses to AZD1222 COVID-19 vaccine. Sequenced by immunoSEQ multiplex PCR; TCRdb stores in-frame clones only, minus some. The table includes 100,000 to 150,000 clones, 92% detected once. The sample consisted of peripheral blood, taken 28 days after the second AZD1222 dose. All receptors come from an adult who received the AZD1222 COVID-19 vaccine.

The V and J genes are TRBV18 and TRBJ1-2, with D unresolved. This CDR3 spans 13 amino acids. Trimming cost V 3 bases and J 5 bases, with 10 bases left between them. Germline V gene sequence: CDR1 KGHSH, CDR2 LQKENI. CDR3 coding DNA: TGTGCCAGCTCACCCGACACGACATATGGCTACACCTTC. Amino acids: CASSPDTTYGYTF.

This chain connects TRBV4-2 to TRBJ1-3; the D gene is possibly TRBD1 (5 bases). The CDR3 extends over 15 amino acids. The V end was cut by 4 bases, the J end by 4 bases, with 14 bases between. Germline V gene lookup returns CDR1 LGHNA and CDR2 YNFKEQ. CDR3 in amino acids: CASSPSRGAGNTIYF. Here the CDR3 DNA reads TGTGCCAGCAGCCCGTCCCGGGGCGCAGGAAACACCATATATTTT.

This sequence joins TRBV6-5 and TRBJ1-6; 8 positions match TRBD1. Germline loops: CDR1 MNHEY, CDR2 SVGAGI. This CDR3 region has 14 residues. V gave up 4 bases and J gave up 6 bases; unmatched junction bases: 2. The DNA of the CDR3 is TGTGCCAGCAGTTTAGACAGGGGTAATTCACCCCTCCACTTT. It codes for CASSLDRGNSPLHF.

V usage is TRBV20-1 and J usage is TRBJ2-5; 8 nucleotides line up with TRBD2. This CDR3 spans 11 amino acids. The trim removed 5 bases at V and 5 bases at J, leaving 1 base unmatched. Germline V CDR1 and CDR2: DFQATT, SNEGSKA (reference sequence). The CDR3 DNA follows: TGCAGTGCTGCGGGGGGTGAGACCCAGTACTTC. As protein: CSAAGGETQYF.

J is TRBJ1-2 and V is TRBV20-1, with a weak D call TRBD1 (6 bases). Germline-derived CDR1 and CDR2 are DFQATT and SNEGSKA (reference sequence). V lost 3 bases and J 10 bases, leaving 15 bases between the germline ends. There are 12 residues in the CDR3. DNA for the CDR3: TGCAGTGCTAGTATCCGGGACACTTCCTACACCTTC. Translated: CSASIRDTSYTF.

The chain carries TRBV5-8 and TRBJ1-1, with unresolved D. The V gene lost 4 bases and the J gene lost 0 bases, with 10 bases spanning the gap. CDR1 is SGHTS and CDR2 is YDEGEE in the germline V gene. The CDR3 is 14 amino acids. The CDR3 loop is CASSRATVNTEAFF. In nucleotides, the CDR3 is TGTGCCAGCAGCAGGGCCACGGTGAACACTGAAGCTTTCTTT.

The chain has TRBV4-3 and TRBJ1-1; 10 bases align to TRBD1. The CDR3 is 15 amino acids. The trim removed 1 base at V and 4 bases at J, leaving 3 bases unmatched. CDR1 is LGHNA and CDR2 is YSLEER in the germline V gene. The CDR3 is CASSQGGQGGTEAFF. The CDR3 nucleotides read TGCGCCAGCAGCCAAGGTGGACAGGGGGGCACTGAAGCTTTCTTT.

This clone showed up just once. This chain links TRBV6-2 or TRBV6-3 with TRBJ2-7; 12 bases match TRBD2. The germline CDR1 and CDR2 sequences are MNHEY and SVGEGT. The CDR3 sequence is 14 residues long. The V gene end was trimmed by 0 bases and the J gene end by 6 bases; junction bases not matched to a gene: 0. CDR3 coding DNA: TGTGCCAGCAGTTACTCACTAGCGGGGGGCGAGCAGTACTTC. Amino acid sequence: CASSYSLAGGEQYF.

DNA for the CDR3: TGTGCCAGCTCACCCAATGGACAGGGGGCCTCTGGCTACACCTTC. Translating it yields CASSPNGQGASGYTF. The rearrangement joins TRBV18 to TRBJ1-2; 11 bases line up with TRBD1. With 3 bases clipped from V and 7 bases from J, the junction kept 7 bases outside the gene matches. Germline-derived CDR1 and CDR2 are KGHSH and LQKENI. This CDR3 region has 15 residues.

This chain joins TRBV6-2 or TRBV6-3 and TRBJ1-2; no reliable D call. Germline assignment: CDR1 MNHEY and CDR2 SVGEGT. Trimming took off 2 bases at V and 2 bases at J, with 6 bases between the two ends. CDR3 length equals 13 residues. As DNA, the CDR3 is TGTGCCAGCAGTTACCCAGTGAACTATGGCTACACCTTC. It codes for CASSYPVNYGYTF.

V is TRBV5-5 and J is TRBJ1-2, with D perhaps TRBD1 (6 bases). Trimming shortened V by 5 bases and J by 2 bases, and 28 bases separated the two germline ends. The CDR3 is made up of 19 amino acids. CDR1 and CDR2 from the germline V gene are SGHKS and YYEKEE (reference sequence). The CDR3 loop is CASSSHLGPDGGGNYGYTF. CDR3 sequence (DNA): TGTGCCAGCAGTTCTCATCTTGGACCCGACGGGGGGGGCAACTATGGCTACACCTTC.

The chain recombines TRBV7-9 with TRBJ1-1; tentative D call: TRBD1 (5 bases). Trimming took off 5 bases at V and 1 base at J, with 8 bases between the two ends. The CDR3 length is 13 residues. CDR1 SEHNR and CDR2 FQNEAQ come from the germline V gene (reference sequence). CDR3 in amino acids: CASSRDRNTEAFF. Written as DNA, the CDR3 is TGTGCCAGCAGCAGAGACAGGAACACTGAAGCTTTCTTT.

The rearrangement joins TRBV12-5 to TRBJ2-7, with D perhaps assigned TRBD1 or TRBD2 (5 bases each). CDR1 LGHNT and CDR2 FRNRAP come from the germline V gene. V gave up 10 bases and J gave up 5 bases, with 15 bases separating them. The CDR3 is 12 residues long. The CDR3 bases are TGTGCTACCTCCGGGACCCTCAACGAGCAGTACTTC. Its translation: CATSGTLNEQYF.

The DNA of the CDR3 is TGTGCCAGCAAGACAGGGGAATTCCCTTACGAGCAGTACTTC. Translating gives CASKTGEFPYEQYF. This rearrangement joins TRBV28 to TRBJ2-7; 8 bases line up with TRBD1. The CDR3 has 14 residues. Germline-derived CDR1 and CDR2 are MDHEN and SYDVKM. V trimming: 7 bases; J trimming: 4 bases; junction bases outside the gene matches: 9.

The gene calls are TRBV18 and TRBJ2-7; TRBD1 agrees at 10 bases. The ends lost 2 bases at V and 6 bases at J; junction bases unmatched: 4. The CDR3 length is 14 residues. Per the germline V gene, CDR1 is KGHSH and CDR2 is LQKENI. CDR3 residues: CASSPRTGGGEQYF. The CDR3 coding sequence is TGTGCCAGCTCACCAAGGACAGGGGGAGGCGAGCAGTACTTC.

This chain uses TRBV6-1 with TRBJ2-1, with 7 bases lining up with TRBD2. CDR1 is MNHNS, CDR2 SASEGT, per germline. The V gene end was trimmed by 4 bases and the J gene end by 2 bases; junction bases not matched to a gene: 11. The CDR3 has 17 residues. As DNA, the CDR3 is TGTGCCAGCAGTGGACTAGTGACGGGGGGAACCTACAATGAGCAGTTCTTC. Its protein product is CASSGLVTGGTYNEQFF.

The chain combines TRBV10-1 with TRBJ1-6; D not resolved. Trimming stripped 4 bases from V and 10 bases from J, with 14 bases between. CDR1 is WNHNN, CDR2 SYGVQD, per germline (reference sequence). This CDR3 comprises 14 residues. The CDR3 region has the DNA TGCGCCAGCAGTGGGGCAGGCCTGGGATCACCCCTCCACTTT. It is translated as CASSGAGLGSPLHF.

The CDR3 DNA reads TGTGCCAGCAGTTACACCCCTTCTAGCGGGAGGGCAGGTGAGCAGTTCTTC. This codes for CASSYTPSSGRAGEQFF. The chain joins TRBV6-2 or TRBV6-3 to TRBJ2-1; 12 bases line up with TRBD2. The length of the CDR3 is 17 residues. V lost 2 bases, J lost 9 bases, and 11 bases stayed unmatched. Per the germline V gene, CDR1 is MNHEY and CDR2 is SVGEGT.

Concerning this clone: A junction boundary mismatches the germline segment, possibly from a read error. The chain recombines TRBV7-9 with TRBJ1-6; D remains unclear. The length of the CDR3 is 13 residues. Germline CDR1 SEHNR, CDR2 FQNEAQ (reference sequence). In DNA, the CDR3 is TGTGCCAGCAGCTTAGACCCTAATTCACCCCCCCACTTT. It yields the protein CASSLDPNSPPHF.

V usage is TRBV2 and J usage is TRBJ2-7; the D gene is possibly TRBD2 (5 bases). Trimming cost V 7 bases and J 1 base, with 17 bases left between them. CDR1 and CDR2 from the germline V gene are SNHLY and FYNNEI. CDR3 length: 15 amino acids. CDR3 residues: CASMGIYGDSYEQYF. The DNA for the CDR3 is TGTGCCAGCATGGGGATTTACGGGGATTCCTACGAGCAGTACTTC.

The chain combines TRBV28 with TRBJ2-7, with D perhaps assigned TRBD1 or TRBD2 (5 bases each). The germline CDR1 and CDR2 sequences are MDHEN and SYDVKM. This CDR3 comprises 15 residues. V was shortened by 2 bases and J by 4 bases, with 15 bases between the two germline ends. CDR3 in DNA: TGTGCCAGCAGTTTAAATGGGGGACCGATTTACGAGCAGTACTTC. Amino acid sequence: CASSLNGGPIYEQYF.

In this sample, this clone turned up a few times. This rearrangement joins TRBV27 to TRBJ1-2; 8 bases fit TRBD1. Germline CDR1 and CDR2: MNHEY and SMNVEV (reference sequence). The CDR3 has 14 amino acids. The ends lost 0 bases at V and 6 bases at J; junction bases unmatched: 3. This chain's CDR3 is CASSLSTGADGYTF. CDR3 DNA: TGTGCCAGCAGTTTATCGACAGGGGCGGATGGCTACACCTTC.

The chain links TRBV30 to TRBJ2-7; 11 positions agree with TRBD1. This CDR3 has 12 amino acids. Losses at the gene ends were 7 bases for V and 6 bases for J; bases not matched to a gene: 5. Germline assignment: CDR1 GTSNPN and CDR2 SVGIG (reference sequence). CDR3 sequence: CALDRGQGEQYF. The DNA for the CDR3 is TGTGCCTTGGACAGGGGGCAAGGCGAGCAGTACTTC.

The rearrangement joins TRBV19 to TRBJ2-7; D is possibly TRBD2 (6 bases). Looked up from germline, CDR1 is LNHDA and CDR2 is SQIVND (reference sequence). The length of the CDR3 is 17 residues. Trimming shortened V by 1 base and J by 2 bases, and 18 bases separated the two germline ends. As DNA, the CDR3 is TGTGCCAGTAGTATAGTAGGCTTGGGGGAGGTCCCCTACGAGCAGTACTTC. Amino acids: CASSIVGLGEVPYEQYF.

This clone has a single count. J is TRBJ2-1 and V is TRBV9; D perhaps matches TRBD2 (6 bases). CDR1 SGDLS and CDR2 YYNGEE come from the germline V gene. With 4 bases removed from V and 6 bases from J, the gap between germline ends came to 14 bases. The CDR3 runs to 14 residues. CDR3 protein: CASSPRRAPNEQFF. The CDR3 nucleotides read TGTGCCAGCAGCCCCAGGAGGGCCCCCAATGAGCAGTTCTTC. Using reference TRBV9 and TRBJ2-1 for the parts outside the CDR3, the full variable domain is DSGVTQTPKHLITATGQRVTLRCSPRSGDLSVYWYQQSLDQGLQFLIQYYNGEERAKGNILERFSAQQFPDLHSELNLSSLELGDSALYFCASSPRRAPNEQFFGPGTRLTVL.